These 10 T cell receptor beta chains came from one sample sequenced in a study of long-term antiretroviral therapy in people with HIV. Sequencing relied on immunoSEQ assay v3.0, run at survey level. Repertoires were generated with immunoSEQ multiplex PCR, while TCRdb's copy carries only in-frame clones and drops some. Here the sample spans 34,000 or so clones, over 75% being singletons. The material was unsorted PBMCs, obtained 0.6 years after starting antiretroviral therapy. The receptors derive from a young man with HIV.

This clone rates as medium-sized. The chain is built from TRBV7-2 and TRBJ2-7; no definite D call. The CDR3 is 13 residues long. Between the trimmed V and J ends, which lost 5 bases and 3 bases, there was a span of 11 bases. The germline V gene has CDR1 SGHTA and CDR2 FQGNSA. The CDR3 DNA follows: TGTGCCAGCAGCGCACGGGCCAACTACGAGCAGTACTTC. Protein: CASSARANYEQYF. The complete variable domain, with remaining parts taken from reference TRBV7-2 and TRBJ2-7, reads GAGVSQSPSNKVTEKGKDVELRCDPISGHTALYWYRQSLGQGLEFLIYFQGNSAPDKSGLPSDRFSAERTGGSVSTLTIQRTQQEDSAVYLCASSARANYEQYFGPGTRLTVT.

The chain links TRBV2 to TRBJ2-7, with 7 bases identical to TRBD1. The CDR3 has 14 residues. The V and J ends lost 4 bases and 3 bases, in that order; junction bases with no gene match: 6. The germline V gene has CDR1 SNHLY and CDR2 FYNNEI. The CDR3 here is CASSGQGEYYEQYF. CDR3 coding DNA: TGTGCCAGCAGTGGACAGGGAGAATACTACGAGCAGTACTTC.

This clone was detected only a few times. CDR3 DNA sequence: TGTGCCAGCAGCTTAAAGCCACAGGGGAGGTATGGCTACACCTTC. Protein sequence: CASSLKPQGRYGYTF. The chain employs TRBV7-8 and TRBJ1-2, with 7 bases that match TRBD1. Germline CDR1 SGHVS, CDR2 FQNEAQ. This CDR3 has 15 amino acids. The junction had 8 bases not matched to a gene; V was cut back by 2 bases and J by 5 bases.

DNA of the CDR3: TGTGCCAGCAGCAAAGGACGGTACACTGAAGCTTTCTTT. Translated, it gives CASSKGRYTEAFF. This chain uses TRBV21-1 with TRBJ1-1. TRBV21-1 counts as a pseudogene. The CDR3 runs 13 residues.

The V gene is TRBV27, the J gene TRBJ2-2; D is ambiguous. V was pared by 1 base and J by 2 bases, with 11 bases between. The CDR3 contains 16 residues. Germline CDR1 reads MNHEY; CDR2 reads SMNVEV (reference sequence). CDR3 coding DNA: TGTGCCAGCAGTTTATTCGGCAGACCAAACACCGGGGAGCTGTTTTTT. It codes for CASSLFGRPNTGELFF.

The rearrangement joins TRBV28 to TRBJ1-2; D is unclear. This CDR3 is 14 amino acids long. V lost 6 bases and J lost 3, with 14 bases in between. Per the germline V gene, CDR1 is MDHEN and CDR2 is SYDVKM. CDR3 DNA: TGTGCCAGCAGGCGGGCCTCTAAATACTATGGCTACACCTTC. Protein product: CASRRASKYYGYTF.

The V gene is TRBV21-1, the J gene TRBJ2-7; TRBD1, the D gene given by the table, was not confirmed from the DNA. TRBV21-1 is assigned pseudogene status. The CDR3 sequence is 15 residues long. DNA of the CDR3: TGTGCCAGCAGCATAGGACAGGGGGCGAACTACGAGCAGTACTTC. It yields the protein CASSIGQGANYEQYF.

This rearrangement joins TRBV6-1 to TRBJ2-1, with 8 bases that match TRBD1. Germline assignment: CDR1 MNHNS and CDR2 SASEGT. The V segment lost 2 bases and the J segment 0 bases; nucleotides outside the gene matches: 0. There are 15 residues in the CDR3. The CDR3 sequence: CASSETGGSYNEQFF. CDR3 bases: TGTGCCAGCAGTGAAACAGGGGGCTCCTACAATGAGCAGTTCTTC.

This chain uses TRBV27 with TRBJ2-7; maybe TRBD1 (5 bases). Trimming stripped 2 bases from V and 5 bases from J, with 10 bases between. The germline V gene encodes CDR1 MNHEY and CDR2 SMNVEV (reference sequence). This CDR3 is 13 amino acids long. CDR3 amino acids: CASSLISGNEQYF. CDR3 coding DNA: TGTGCCAGCAGTTTAATTTCAGGGAACGAGCAGTACTTC.

This sequence joins TRBV30 and TRBJ1-1; maybe TRBD1 (6 bases). The CDR3 totals 12 residues. Between the trimmed V and J ends, which lost 4 bases and 10 bases, there was a span of 16 bases. Germline V CDR1 and CDR2: GTSNPN, SVGIG (reference sequence). In DNA, the CDR3 is TGTGCCTGGACCCCTACAGGGTATGGAGCTTTCTTT. This encodes CAWTPTGYGAFF.